These T cell receptor beta chains were read from a single sample in a study of immune characterization of retroperitoneal liposarcoma. Each CDR3 protein gets one entry after TCRdb re-called the PCR reads with MiXCR. The repertoire holds over 700 distinct CDR3 sequences, under 35% seen once, with about 19% in the top ten. The sequenced sample was tumor tissue. Source of these receptors: a male donor with retroperitoneal liposarcoma. Both conserved end residues are part of each CDR3. The order of the fields is D gene, J gene, V gene, clone size, CDR3 DNA, CDR3 protein. D genes are given only for firm matches. The listing skips clone size in some rows; elsewhere it reads once, few, many or a size class.

d_gene: -; j_gene: TRBJ2-7; v_gene: TRBV11-2; abundance: large; CDR3nt: TGTGCCAGCAGCTTTAACAGTGGGGACTACGAGCAGTACTTC; CDR3aa: CASSFNSGDYEQYF
d_gene: TRBD2; j_gene: TRBJ2-3; v_gene: TRBV7-6; abundance: once; CDR3nt: TGTGCCAGCAGCCCCCGTCGACTAGCGGGAGCGACAGATACGCAGTATTTT; CDR3aa: CASSPRRLAGATDTQYF
d_gene: TRBD1; j_gene: TRBJ2-3; v_gene: TRBV6-1; abundance: large; CDR3nt: TGTGCCAGCAGTTCCGAAGACAGGGAATCAGATACGCAGTATTTT; CDR3aa: CASSSEDRESDTQYF
d_gene: -; j_gene: TRBJ2-7; v_gene: TRBV3-1; abundance: -; CDR3nt: TGTGCCAGCAGCCAACCCGGCTACGAGCAGTACTTC; CDR3aa: CASSQPGYEQYF
d_gene: -; j_gene: TRBJ2-1; v_gene: TRBV11-2; abundance: once; CDR3nt: TGTGCCAGCAGCTTATACGCCTGGGAGCAGTTCTTC; CDR3aa: CASSLYAWEQFF
d_gene: -; j_gene: TRBJ2-7; v_gene: TRBV6-1; abundance: large; CDR3nt: TGTGCCAGCAGACCCCATAGGACCTACGAGCAGTACTTC; CDR3aa: CASRPHRTYEQYF
d_gene: -; j_gene: TRBJ2-1; v_gene: TRBV7-2; abundance: large; CDR3nt: TGTGCCAGCAGCTTAGAGATGGGGGGAAACTACGAGCAGTTCTTC; CDR3aa: CASSLEMGGNYEQFF
d_gene: -; j_gene: TRBJ2-1; v_gene: TRBV27; abundance: -; CDR3nt: TGTGCCAGCAGTTTATCGGACATAGGACGGGGCAATGAGCAGTTCTTC; CDR3aa: CASSLSDIGRGNEQFF
d_gene: TRBD2; j_gene: TRBJ2-7; v_gene: TRBV6-1; abundance: -; CDR3nt: TGTGCCAGCAGTGAACGACTAGCGGGAGCGTACGAGCAGTACTTC; CDR3aa: CASSERLAGAYEQYF
d_gene: -; j_gene: TRBJ2-1; v_gene: TRBV10-3; abundance: -; CDR3nt: TGTGCCATCAGTCCGGGAGAGGAGGCCTACAATGAGCAGTTCTTC; CDR3aa: CAISPGEEAYNEQFF
d_gene: TRBD2; j_gene: TRBJ2-7; v_gene: TRBV7-6; abundance: -; CDR3nt: TGTGCCAGCAGCTTAGAACTAGCGGGAGAGTCCTACGAGCAGTACTTC; CDR3aa: CASSLELAGESYEQYF
d_gene: -; j_gene: TRBJ2-3; v_gene: TRBV7-2; abundance: few; CDR3nt: TGTGCCAGCAGCCGCTACACAGATACGCAGTATTTT; CDR3aa: CASSRYTDTQYF
d_gene: TRBD2; j_gene: TRBJ2-1; v_gene: TRBV6-1; abundance: -; CDR3nt: TGTGCCAGCAGTAGACTAGCGGGGAACAATGAGCAGTTCTTC; CDR3aa: CASSRLAGNNEQFF
d_gene: -; j_gene: TRBJ2-5; v_gene: TRBV7-3; abundance: -; CDR3nt: TGTGCCAGCAGCACTCACTACGGAGAGACCCAGTACTTC; CDR3aa: CASSTHYGETQYF
d_gene: -; j_gene: TRBJ2-1; v_gene: TRBV11-1; abundance: few; CDR3nt: TGTGCCAGCAGCTTAAATGAGGATGAGCAGTTCTTC; CDR3aa: CASSLNEDEQFF
d_gene: -; j_gene: TRBJ2-5; v_gene: TRBV4-1; abundance: -; CDR3nt: TGCGCCAGCAGCCAAGACCCCCTAGGCGGGGAGACCCAGTACTTC; CDR3aa: CASSQDPLGGETQYF
d_gene: TRBD2; j_gene: TRBJ2-1; v_gene: TRBV6-1; abundance: large; CDR3nt: TGTGCCAGCGCCCGACAGTTAGCGGGGTCCTACAATGAGCAGTTCTTC; CDR3aa: CASARQLAGSYNEQFF
d_gene: -; j_gene: TRBJ2-7; v_gene: TRBV11-1; abundance: -; CDR3nt: TGTGCCAGCAGCTTAGACAGAGCCTACGAGCAGTACTTC; CDR3aa: CASSLDRAYEQYF
d_gene: TRBD2; j_gene: TRBJ2-1; v_gene: TRBV6-1; abundance: large; CDR3nt: TGTGCCAGCAGTGGGCTAGCGGGAGTACATGAGCAGTTCTTC; CDR3aa: CASSGLAGVHEQFF
d_gene: TRBD2; j_gene: TRBJ2-3; v_gene: TRBV10-3; abundance: -; CDR3nt: TGTGCCATCAGTCAGCCGGGACTAGCGCCAGTAAAGGCAGATACGCAGTATTTT; CDR3aa: CAISQPGLAPVKADTQYF
d_gene: -; j_gene: TRBJ2-1; v_gene: TRBV6-1; abundance: -; CDR3nt: TGTGCCAGCAGTCCCGACTGGAGCTCCTACAATGAGCAGTTCTTC; CDR3aa: CASSPDWSSYNEQFF
d_gene: -; j_gene: TRBJ1-1; v_gene: TRBV20-1; abundance: -; CDR3nt: TGCAGTGCTAGAGTAATGCAGGGGACTGAAGCTTTCTTT; CDR3aa: CSARVMQGTEAFF
d_gene: -; j_gene: TRBJ2-1; v_gene: TRBV7-2; abundance: -; CDR3nt: TGTGCCAGCAGCTTGGAGCGGGTAGGGAGCGGATACAATGAGCAGTTCTTC; CDR3aa: CASSLERVGSGYNEQFF
d_gene: -; j_gene: TRBJ2-5; v_gene: TRBV27; abundance: -; CDR3nt: TGTGCCAGCATGGTCTCCAGGGGTGGTCTCAATGAGCAGTACTTC; CDR3aa: CASMVSRGGLNEQYF
d_gene: -; j_gene: TRBJ1-1; v_gene: TRBV27; abundance: -; CDR3nt: TGTGCCAGCTCTCCTTGGGGCGCGTATGAAGCTTTCTTT; CDR3aa: CASSPWGAYEAFF
d_gene: -; j_gene: TRBJ2-3; v_gene: TRBV7-6; abundance: medium-sized; CDR3nt: TGTGCCAGCAGCTTTAGGACCCGGGGAGATACGCAGTATTTT; CDR3aa: CASSFRTRGDTQYF
d_gene: -; j_gene: TRBJ1-1; v_gene: TRBV6-1; abundance: large; CDR3nt: TGTGCCAGCAGTGAAGGGACAAGGGGGGGCACTGAAGCTTTCTTT; CDR3aa: CASSEGTRGGTEAFF